This TCR beta chain derives from a study of blood T cell repertoires in COVID-19. Study-wide background: Acute and convalescent COVID-19 specimens originated in the United States, Italy and Spain. The analysed material was cDNA or gDNA that came from T cells, B-cell-depleted T cells, or PBMCs.

This clone was observed once. Produced via immunoSEQ multiplex PCR; TCRdb's table is partial and in-frame only. The table has over 95,000 clones, approximately 80% seen once. The V end was cut by 6 bases, the J end by 7 bases, with 9 bases between. The CDR3 totals 11 residues. CDR1 is MGHDK and CDR2 is SYGVNS in the germline V gene. The V call is TRBV25-1, the J call TRBJ1-1, with D unclear. The sequenced sample was peripheral blood. The clonotype was recovered from a woman between 40 and 55 years old with acute or convalescent COVID-19. The CDR3 reads CASRLGGEAFF. CDR3 coding DNA: TGTGCCAGCAGACTGGGAGGTGAAGCTTTCTTT.